The table lists the clone carrying this T cell receptor (beta chain) with a few counts. Its cognate antigen is unknown. It was with a sample-barcoded 5' primer and a J-beta primer mix that a second PCR of about 7 to 12 cycles was run. TCRdb reprocessed the 5' RACE reads via MiXCR and lists one record per CDR3 protein. The sample contains roughly 1,700,000 distinct CDR3 sequences, roughly 30% of which appear only once. The CDR3 is 16 amino acids. The germline V and J ends were trimmed by 3 bases and 1 base, with 17 bases remaining between them. Germline V CDR1 and CDR2: DFQATT, SNEGSKA (reference sequence). The data originate from a study of blood T cells in healthy people across ages. The study's findings and limits: PBMCs were not sorted, which prevented a conclusive comparison of naive versus antigen-experienced cells.

The sample consisted of blood. The source of this sequence is a woman younger than 45 in good health. V and J are TRBV20-1 and TRBJ2-3; the D gene could be TRBD1 or TRBD2 (5 bases each). CDR3 amino acids: CSARSPGRGGTDTQYF. The CDR3 DNA is TGCAGTGCTAGGAGCCCGGGACGGGGTGGCACAGATACGCAGTATTTT.